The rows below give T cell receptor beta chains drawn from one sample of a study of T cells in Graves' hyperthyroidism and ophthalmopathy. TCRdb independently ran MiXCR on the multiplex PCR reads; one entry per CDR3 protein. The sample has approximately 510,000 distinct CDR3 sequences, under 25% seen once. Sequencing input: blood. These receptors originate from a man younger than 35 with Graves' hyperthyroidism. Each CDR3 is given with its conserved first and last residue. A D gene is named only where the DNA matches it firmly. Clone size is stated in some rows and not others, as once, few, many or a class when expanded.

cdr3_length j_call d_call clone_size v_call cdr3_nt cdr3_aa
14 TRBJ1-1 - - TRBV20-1 TGCAGTGCTAGAAGAATAGGGGTGAACACTGAAGCTTTCTTT CSARRIGVNTEAFF
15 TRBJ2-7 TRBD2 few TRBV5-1 TGCGCCAGCAGCTTGGTAGCGGGAGGGGACAACGAGCAGTACTTC CASSLVAGGDNEQYF
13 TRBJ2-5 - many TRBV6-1 TGTGCCAGCAGTGCGACAATACAAGAGACCCAGTACTTC CASSATIQETQYF
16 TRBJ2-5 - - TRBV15 TGTGCCACCAGGGGTATACGGGAGCCAGAAAAAGAGACCCAGTACTTC CATRGIREPEKETQYF
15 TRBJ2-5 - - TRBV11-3 TGTGCCAGCAGCTTAGGGGTCTCGGGGGAAGAGACCAAGTACTTC CASSLGVSGEETKYF
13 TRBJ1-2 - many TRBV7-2 TGTGCCAGCAGCTTGAGGAGGTTGGGGGGCTACACCTTC CASSLRRLGGYTF
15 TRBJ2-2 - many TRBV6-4 TGTGCCAGCAGTGACTCCCGGGGAGACACCGGGGAGCTGTTTTTT CASSDSRGDTGELFF
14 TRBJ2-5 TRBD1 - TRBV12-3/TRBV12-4 TGTGCCAGCAGTCTCCGGACAGGGTTTTCGACCCAGTACTTC CASSLRTGFSTQYF
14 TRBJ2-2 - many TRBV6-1 TGTGCCAGCAGCCCCTACAGGGTCACCGGGGAGCTGTTTTTT CASSPYRVTGELFF
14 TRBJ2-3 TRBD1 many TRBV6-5 TGTGCCAGCAGTTGGACAGGCGTTACAGATACGCAGTATTTT CASSWTGVTDTQYF
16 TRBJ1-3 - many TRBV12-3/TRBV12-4 TGTGCCAGCAGTTTTGGGGGGCGCGATCCCGGAAACACCATATATTTT CASSFGGRDPGNTIYF
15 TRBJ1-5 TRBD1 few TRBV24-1 TGTGCCACCCAACAGGGGGCTGGGGGCAATCAGCCCCAGCATTTT CATQQGAGGNQPQHF
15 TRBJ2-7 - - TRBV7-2 TGTGCCAGCAGCTTATGGGCCCAGGGCTCCTACGAGCAGTACTTC CASSLWAQGSYEQYF
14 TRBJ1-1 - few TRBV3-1 TGTGCCAGCAGTCGTTCCCGGACAGTGACTGAAGCTTTCTTT CASSRSRTVTEAFF
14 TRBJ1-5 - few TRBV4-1 TGCGCCAGCAGCCAAGTCGGTTTCTCGGAGCCCCAGCATTTT CASSQVGFSEPQHF
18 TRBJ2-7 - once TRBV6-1 TGTGCCAGCAGTGAAGCGAGCGTGGGAAGGGTCGTAGCTAGGGATCAGTACTTC CASSEASVGRVVARDQYF
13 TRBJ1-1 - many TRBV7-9 TGTGCCAGCAGAGCGGAGGGGGGAACTGAAGCTTTCTTT CASRAEGGTEAFF
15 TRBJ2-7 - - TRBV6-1 TGTGCCAGCACTCCCCACCAGAAGGTCTCCTACGAGCAGTACTTC CASTPHQKVSYEQYF
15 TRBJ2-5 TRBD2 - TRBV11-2 TGTGCCAGCAGCGCCCGGACTAGCGGGCAAGAGACCCAGTACTTC CASSARTSGQETQYF
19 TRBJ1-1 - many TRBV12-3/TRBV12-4 TGTGCCAGCAGTTCCCTCGCCCGCGGGCAGGGAAAAGGGAACACTGAAGCTTTCTTT CASSSLARGQGKGNTEAFF
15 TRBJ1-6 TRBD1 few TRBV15 TGTGCCACCAGCAGGGTTACGGGACAGTATTCACCCCTCCACTTT CATSRVTGQYSPLHF
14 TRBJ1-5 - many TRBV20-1 TGCAGTGCTAGAGATCGCGGATCCCGGGAGCCCCAGCATTTT CSARDRGSREPQHF